These 5 T cell receptor beta chains originate from one sample sequenced in a study of T cells in tuberculosis. Measured with immunoSEQ multiplex PCR; TCRdb has only the in-frame clones, and not every one. Here the sample spans roughly 34,000 clones, roughly 92% being singletons. Sequenced sample: PBMCs. The source is a donor aged 10 to 29 with latent tuberculosis or without tuberculosis infection. Some clones in this sample may be carry-over from other donors' samples.

The rearrangement joins TRBV4-2 to TRBJ2-3, with 11 bases aligning to TRBD2. V lost 1 base and J lost 3; bases outside the gene matches: 3. From germline, CDR1 is LGHNA and CDR2 YNFKEQ. This CDR3 comprises 16 residues. The CDR3 reads CASSQGASGGTDTQYF. The CDR3 DNA sequence: TGTGCCAGCAGCCAAGGGGCTAGCGGGGGGACAGATACGCAGTATTTT.

The chain is built from TRBV28 and TRBJ2-7, with 12 positions matching TRBD2. After removal of 7 bases from V and 3 bases from J, the junction contained 10 bases not matched to a gene. Germline assignment: CDR1 MDHEN and CDR2 SYDVKM. The CDR3 totals 16 residues. The CDR3 region is CASNRRGLAGNYEQYF. CDR3 coding DNA: TGTGCCAGCAACCGACGGGGACTAGCGGGCAACTACGAGCAGTACTTC.

This clone was observed once. V usage is TRBV6-6 and J usage is TRBJ1-3; D is undetermined. The germline V and J ends were trimmed by 3 bases and 4 bases, with 10 bases remaining between them. Germline V lookup: CDR1 MNHNY, CDR2 SVGAGI (reference sequence). The CDR3 has 14 amino acids. CDR3 sequence reads: CASSYSPGGNTIYF. In nucleotides, the CDR3 is TGTGCCAGCAGTTATAGCCCGGGAGGAAACACCATATATTTT.

V is TRBV10-3 and J is TRBJ2-7; D may be TRBD2 (5 bases). V dropped 2 bases and J dropped 3 bases, with 23 bases sitting between them. The CDR3 contains 18 residues. The germline gives CDR1 ENHRY, CDR2 SYGVKD. The CDR3 DNA sequence: TGTGCCATCAGTGAGACGGGGATGGTCAGGACGACTTACTACGAGCAGTACTTC. It translates to CAISETGMVRTTYYEQYF.

The chain carries TRBV27 and TRBJ1-1, with TRBD1 as a possible D gene (5 bases). Trimming took 4 bases from V and 2 from J, leaving 8 bases between them. This CDR3 has 13 residues. Germline V gene data show CDR1 as MNHEY and CDR2 as SMNVEV (reference sequence). The CDR3 is CASSYRYNTEAFF. For the CDR3, the DNA is TGTGCCAGCAGTTACAGGTATAACACTGAAGCTTTCTTT.